The text below deals with one TCR beta chain. Its antigen is unknown. This record comes from a study of shared clonotypes between healthy human individuals. As for the study in general: Per-donor plates numbered three CD4 naive, three CD4 memory, two CD8 naive and one CD8 memory. Findings and limits, study-wide: Rarefaction analysis demonstrated incomplete sorted-subset sequencing notwithstanding large depth. Estimated clonotype richness was generally higher in naive than memory subsets. Compared with clonotypes that all four donors shared, non-shared clonotypes had lower generation probabilities.

This table comes from immunoSEQ multiplex PCR, and its TCRdb copy is limited to in-frame clones, with some not included. Among around 990,000 clones listed, roughly 80% were seen once. This TCR derives from a man aged 18 to 30 in good health. Some clones in this sample may be carry-over from other donors' samples. Sequences were obtained from memory CD4+ T cells from PBMCs. The subset here: CD45RA-negative fraction.

Written as DNA, the CDR3 is TGTGCCAGCAGCGCCCATTCGTCGGGCCGCGGGGCGAACACTGAAGCTTTCTTT. As protein: CASSAHSSGRGANTEAFF. This chain connects TRBV11-2 to TRBJ1-1, with TRBD1 as a possible D gene (5 bases). CDR1 and CDR2 from the germline V gene are SGHAT and FQNNGV. Trimming left V 5 bases short and J 1 base short, with 23 bases between. This CDR3 has 18 residues.